The present entry profiles one TCR beta chain with its context. Its antigen is currently unknown. The data derive from a study of T cell responses to AZD1222 COVID-19 vaccine. Some clones are missing from TCRdb's copy, which holds only in-frame ones; the method was immunoSEQ multiplex PCR. The table includes roughly 140,000 clones, roughly 91% detected once. Overall study results and limits: Clonal diversity was possibly underestimated, and white British individuals and females predominated among donors. Receipt of two AZD1222 doses was followed by a rise in Spike-specific TCR breadth and depth.

Sequenced material: peripheral blood, taken on day 0 of AZD1222 vaccination. This clonotype was sampled from an adult in good health.

CDR3 region: CASSQLEGYTF. The DNA for the CDR3 is TGTGCCAGCAGCCAATTGGAGGGCTACACCTTC. The chain combines TRBV3-1 (or the pseudogene TRBV3-2) with TRBJ1-2; D is unresolved. V lost 2 bases, J lost 8 bases, and 6 bases lay in between. The CDR3 loop spans 11 amino acids. The germline CDR1 and CDR2 sequences are LGHDT and YNNKEL (reference sequence).